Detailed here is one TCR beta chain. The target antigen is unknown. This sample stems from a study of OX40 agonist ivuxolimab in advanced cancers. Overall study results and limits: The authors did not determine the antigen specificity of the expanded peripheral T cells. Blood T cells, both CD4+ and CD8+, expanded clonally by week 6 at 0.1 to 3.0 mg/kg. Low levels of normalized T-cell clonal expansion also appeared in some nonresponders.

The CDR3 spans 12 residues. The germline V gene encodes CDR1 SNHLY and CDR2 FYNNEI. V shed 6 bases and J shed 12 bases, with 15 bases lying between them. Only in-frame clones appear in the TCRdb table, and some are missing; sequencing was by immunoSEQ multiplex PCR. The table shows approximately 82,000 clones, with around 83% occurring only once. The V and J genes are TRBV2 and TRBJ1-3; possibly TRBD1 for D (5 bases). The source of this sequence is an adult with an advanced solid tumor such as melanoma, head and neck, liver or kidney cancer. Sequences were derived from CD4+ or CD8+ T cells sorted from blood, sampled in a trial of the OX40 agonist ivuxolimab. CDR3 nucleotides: TGTGCCAGCAGCATCCGGGACTCCAACATATATTTT. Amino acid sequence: CASSIRDSNIYF.